This T cell receptor (beta chain) was captured by sequencing in a study of T cells expressing NK-cell markers. Overall study: There were seven HCMV-seropositive donors and one seronegative donor among the eight sequenced.

For each CDR3 protein, TCRdb gives one entry from its re-call of the 5' RACE reads, without DNA. This repertoire includes almost 450,000 distinct CDR3 sequences. General study results and limits: As a fraction of CD8+ T cells, dominant NKG2C+ clonotypes reached about 1.0-7.5% in more than five donors. Where several donors were concerned, these clonotypes also led the CD3+CD56-NKG2C+ fraction.

The CDR3 runs 11 residues. Germline assignment: CDR1 GTSNPN and CDR2 SVGIG (reference sequence). A remark on this clonotype: Antigen specificity is unknown.

This rearrangement joins TRBV30 to TRBJ2-1; TCRdb proposes TRBD2, but this gene call is untestable without DNA. This TCR derives from a woman between 18 and 75 years old in good health. The sequenced material came from blood T cells: a sorted CD56 or NKG2C T cell subset, CD4+ or CD8+ T cells, or bulk PBMC T cells (not recorded which). The CDR3 reads CAWGTRAEQFF. Drawing the rest from reference TRBV30 and TRBJ2-1, the complete variable domain is SQTIHQWPATLVQPVGSPLSLECTVEGTSNPNLYWYRQAAGRGLQLLFYSVGIGQISSEVPQNLSASRPQDRQFILSSKKLLLSDSGFYLCAWGTRAEQFFGPGTRLTVL.